A selection of T cell receptor beta chains follows, all from one sample in a study of T cell repertoires in cytomegalovirus infection. TCRdb re-called the reads through MiXCR, storing one row per CDR3 protein. This table has 110,000 to 150,000 distinct CDR3 sequences, roughly 6% appearing once. The source material was PBMCs. Receptor source: a human donor in good health (CMV status not recorded). Some clones in this sample may be carry-over from other donors' samples. The CDR3 runs from the conserved cysteine through the conserved F or W. A D gene is named only where the DNA matches it firmly. Size tells how often a clone was seen (once, few, many) or the class of an expanded clone, and some rows leave it out.

d_gene | j_gene | abundance | v_gene | CDR3aa | CDR3nt
NA | TRBJ1-4 | many | TRBV19 | CASSISAGTNEKLFF | TGTGCCAGTAGTATTTCGGCAGGGACTAATGAAAAACTGTTTTTT
NA | TRBJ2-1 | NA | TRBV5-1 | CASSLALLHEQFF | TGCGCCAGCAGCTTGGCCCTTTTGCATGAGCAGTTCTTC
NA | TRBJ1-1 | many | TRBV28 | CASSLLVGVNTEAFF | TGTGCCAGCAGTCTCCTCGTGGGGGTGAACACTGAAGCTTTCTTT
TRBD2 | TRBJ2-7 | few | TRBV20-1 | CSAREEGLVSGAAPLF | TGCAGTGCTAGAGAGGAGGGGCTCGTTAGCGGGGCCGCCCCCCTATTC
TRBD1 | TRBJ1-2 | many | TRBV7-9 | CASSLAGQGAYYGYTF | TGTGCCAGCAGCTTAGCCGGGCAGGGGGCGTACTATGGCTACACCTTC
NA | TRBJ1-3 | few | TRBV9 | CASSVEGSGNTIYF | TGTGCCAGCAGCGTAGAGGGCTCTGGAAACACCATATATTTT
TRBD2 | TRBJ2-1 | many | TRBV27 | CASSSTGRSGGYNEQFF | TGTGCCAGCAGTTCTACCGGTCGTAGCGGGGGGTACAATGAGCAGTTCTTC
TRBD1 | TRBJ1-6 | few | TRBV20-1 | CSARARGTGFRNSPLHF | TGCAGTGCTAGAGCCCGGGGGACAGGGTTTCGGAATTCACCCCTCCACTTT
TRBD1 | TRBJ1-4 | few | TRBV11-2 | CASSPGTGSDEKLFF | TGTGCCAGCAGCCCGGGGACAGGGTCCGATGAAAAACTGTTTTTT
NA | TRBJ2-5 | NA | TRBV29-1 | CSVRRTEETQYF | TGCAGCGTTCGTCGGACGGAAGAGACCCAGTACTTC
TRBD2 | TRBJ2-3 | many | TRBV7-2 | CASSLQRGGTDTQYF | TGTGCCAGCAGCTTACAGCGGGGGGGCACAGATACGCAGTATTTT
NA | TRBJ2-2 | many | TRBV7-3 | CASSPARGTTGELFF | TGTGCCAGCAGCCCAGCCCGGGGGACCACCGGGGAGCTGTTTTTT
NA | TRBJ2-5 | many | TRBV20-1 | CSARFTGRPETQYF | TGCAGTGCTAGATTCACCGGACGGCCGGAGACCCAGTACTTC
TRBD1 | TRBJ2-7 | many | TRBV12-3/TRBV12-4 | CASRLSGTALYEQYF | TGTGCCAGCAGGCTCTCCGGGACAGCACTCTACGAGCAGTACTTC
TRBD2 | TRBJ2-2 | few | TRBV27 | CASSFGGGSGELFF | TGTGCCAGCAGTTTCGGCGGGGGGTCCGGGGAGCTGTTTTTT
TRBD1 | TRBJ1-1 | many | TRBV7-9 | CASSGDRERDTEAFF | TGTGCCAGCAGCGGAGACAGGGAGAGGGACACTGAAGCTTTCTTT
TRBD2 | TRBJ2-7 | few | TRBV18 | CASSLPGLAGGLFYEQYF | TGTGCCAGCTCGCTTCCGGGACTAGCGGGGGGACTCTTCTACGAGCAGTACTTC
NA | TRBJ2-1 | many | TRBV7-6 | CASSLLRGDHPYGYNEQFF | TGTGCCAGCAGCTTACTCAGGGGAGATCACCCTTACGGCTACAATGAGCAGTTCTTC
TRBD1 | TRBJ2-3 | many | TRBV7-2 | CASSLVWDRVSDTQYF | TGTGCCAGCAGCTTAGTATGGGACAGGGTTTCAGATACGCAGTATTTT
NA | TRBJ2-4 | many | TRBV6-6 | CASSQSTGTGAKNIQYF | TGTGCCAGCAGTCAATCGACAGGTACCGGTGCCAAAAACATTCAGTACTTC
NA | TRBJ1-2 | many | TRBV20-1 | CSARDLRTGLGYTF | TGCAGTGCTAGAGATTTGAGGACTGGCCTTGGCTACACCTTC
NA | TRBJ1-2 | few | TRBV5-1 | CASSWGTTF | TGCGCCAGCAGCTGGGGGACCACCTTC
NA | TRBJ1-5 | many | TRBV4-2 | CASSQDLAGSQPQHF | TGTGCCAGCAGCCAAGACTTGGCAGGGAGTCAGCCCCAGCATTTT
NA | TRBJ1-1 | many | TRBV7-2 | CASSLFLREGTEAFF | TGTGCCAGCAGCTTATTTCTACGGGAAGGGACTGAAGCTTTCTTT
NA | TRBJ1-6 | many | TRBV7-2 | CASSLGQVPNSPLHF | TGTGCCAGCAGCTTAGGACAGGTACCTAATTCACCCCTCCACTTT
TRBD2 | TRBJ2-1 | NA | TRBV29-1 | CTPMLAGGPSSYNEQFF | TGCACCCCGATGCTAGCGGGGGGCCCGAGCTCCTACAATGAGCAGTTCTTC
NA | TRBJ2-7 | many | TRBV7-9 | CASSSRDYEQYF | TGTGCCAGCAGCTCACGGGACTACGAGCAGTACTTC
NA | TRBJ2-1 | NA | TRBV29-1 | CSVGSRSRNYNEQFF | TGCAGCGTTGGTAGCAGGTCAAGGAACTACAATGAGCAGTTCTTC
TRBD2 | TRBJ2-1 | many | TRBV28 | CASSRTSGGAGYNEQFF | TGTGCCAGCAGCCGGACTAGCGGGGGGGCAGGATACAATGAGCAGTTCTTC
NA | TRBJ2-5 | few | TRBV5-1 | CASSDEGGETQYF | TGCGCCAGCAGCGACGAAGGGGGAGAGACCCAGTACTTC
NA | TRBJ1-5 | many | TRBV28 | CASSYLAIRDSNQPQHF | TGTGCCAGCAGTTACTTGGCCATCCGGGACAGCAATCAGCCCCAGCATTTT
NA | TRBJ2-2 | NA | TRBV19 | CASSPRTANGELFF | TGTGCCAGTAGTCCCAGGACGGCGAACGGGGAGCTGTTTTTT
NA | TRBJ1-5 | many | TRBV12-3/TRBV12-4 | CASSPWPTYSNQPQHF | TGTGCCAGCAGTCCATGGCCTACCTATAGCAATCAGCCCCAGCATTTT
TRBD2 | TRBJ2-3 | many | TRBV10-3 | CATTLAGGSTDTQYF | TGTGCCACAACACTAGCGGGGGGGAGCACAGATACGCAGTATTTT
TRBD1 | TRBJ2-3 | many | TRBV20-1 | CSARRQGRVDTQYF | TGCAGTGCTAGACGACAGGGCCGTGTGGATACGCAGTATTTT
TRBD1 | TRBJ1-1 | few | TRBV19 | CASRVDRLNTEAFF | TGTGCCAGTAGGGTGGACAGGCTGAACACTGAAGCTTTCTTT
NA | TRBJ2-5 | many | TRBV11-3 | CASSLGTRERETQYF | TGTGCCAGCAGCTTAGGAACTCGCGAGCGAGAGACCCAGTACTTC
TRBD1 | TRBJ2-3 | NA | TRBV28 | CASSSQDRYTDTQYF | TGTGCCAGCAGTTCCCAGGACAGGTACACAGATACGCAGTATTTT
TRBD2 | TRBJ2-2 | NA | TRBV7-9 | CASGRLAGVSGELFF | TGTGCCAGCGGTCGGCTAGCGGGGGTGTCCGGGGAGCTGTTTTTT
NA | TRBJ2-5 | many | TRBV7-8 | CASSFKWETQYF | TGTGCCAGCAGCTTCAAATGGGAGACCCAGTACTTC
TRBD2 | TRBJ2-7 | many | TRBV7-2 | CASSGVWIAGVYEQYF | TGTGCCAGCAGTGGAGTGTGGATAGCGGGGGTCTACGAGCAGTACTTC
TRBD1 | TRBJ1-1 | few | TRBV5-1 | CASSSNQGAFEAFF | TGCGCCAGCAGCTCCAACCAGGGGGCTTTTGAAGCTTTCTTT
NA | TRBJ2-5 | few | TRBV7-8 | CASSLTRTSIETQYF | TGTGCCAGCAGCCTAACCAGGACCTCCATAGAGACCCAGTACTTC
NA | TRBJ1-5 | few | TRBV15 | CATSRNRDQPQHF | TGTGCCACCAGCAGAAACAGGGATCAGCCCCAGCATTTT
NA | TRBJ2-7 | few | TRBV15 | CATSRVQGHYEQYF | TGTGCCACCAGCAGAGTCCAGGGGCACTACGAGCAGTACTTC
NA | TRBJ1-3 | NA | TRBV28 | CASSPGPTASGNTIYF | TGTGCCAGCAGTCCGGGACCGACTGCCTCTGGAAACACCATATATTTT
NA | TRBJ1-4 | many | TRBV20-1 | CSALPGESTNEKLFF | TGCAGTGCTCTACCGGGGGAGTCAACTAATGAAAAACTGTTTTTT
TRBD2 | TRBJ2-1 | many | TRBV7-2 | CASSVLAGVFNEQFF | TGTGCCAGCAGCGTACTAGCGGGGGTATTCAATGAGCAGTTCTTC
NA | TRBJ1-2 | NA | TRBV20-1 | CSAANVYGYTF | TGCAGTGCCGCTAACGTCTATGGCTACACCTTC
NA | TRBJ1-1 | many | TRBV7-2 | CASSLGAGRINTEAFF | TGTGCCAGCAGCCTGGGCGCGGGGCGGATTAACACTGAAGCTTTCTTT
NA | TRBJ2-5 | few | TRBV10-3 | CAISENSAGTQYF | TGTGCCATCAGTGAAAACTCGGCGGGGACCCAGTACTTC
NA | TRBJ1-1 | few | TRBV7-9 | CASSLGPSLNTEAFF | TGTGCCAGCAGCTTAGGTCCGAGCCTGAACACTGAAGCTTTCTTT
NA | TRBJ2-3 | NA | TRBV28 | CATTGTNKADTQYF | TGTGCCACCACCGGGACGAACAAGGCAGATACGCAGTATTTT
NA | TRBJ2-7 | many | TRBV30 | CAWTRQTYEQYF | TGTGCCTGGACTCGACAGACCTACGAGCAGTACTTC
NA | TRBJ1-3 | many | TRBV11-2 | CASSLPPTTIYF | TGTGCCAGCAGCTTACCCCCTACCACCATATATTTT